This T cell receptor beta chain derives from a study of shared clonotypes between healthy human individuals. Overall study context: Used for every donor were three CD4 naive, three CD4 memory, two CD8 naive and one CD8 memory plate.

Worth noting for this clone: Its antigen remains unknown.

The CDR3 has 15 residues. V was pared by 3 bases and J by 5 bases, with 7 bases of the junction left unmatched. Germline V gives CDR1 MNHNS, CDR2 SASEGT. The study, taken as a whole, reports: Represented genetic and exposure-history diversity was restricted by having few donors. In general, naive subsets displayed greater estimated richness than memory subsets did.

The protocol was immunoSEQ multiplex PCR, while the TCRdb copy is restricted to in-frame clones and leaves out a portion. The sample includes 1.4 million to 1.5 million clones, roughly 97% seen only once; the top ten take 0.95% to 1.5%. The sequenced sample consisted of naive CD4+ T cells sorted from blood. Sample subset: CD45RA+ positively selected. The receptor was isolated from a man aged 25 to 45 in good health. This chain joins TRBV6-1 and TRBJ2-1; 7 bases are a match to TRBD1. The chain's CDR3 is CASSDRQGVDNEQFF. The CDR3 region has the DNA TGTGCCAGCAGTGACCGACAGGGAGTAGACAATGAGCAGTTCTTC.